This T cell receptor (beta chain) was captured by sequencing in a study of low-dose radiotherapy and immunotherapy resistance in tumors. Study overall: 1 Gy per fraction was delivered to Cohort 2 every two weeks, for 13 Gy total over 26 weeks.

The time point denotes: after trial treatment. As for treatment: LDRT plus nivolumab, ipilimumab, low-dose cyclophosphamide and aspirin (RACIN trial). Primers used for first-strand cDNA, a TRAV- and TRBV-specific set, covered both alpha and beta chains. Using a constant-region primer together with a V-primer adapter, TCRs were subjected to 20 PCR cycles of amplification. Amplifying the isolated mRNA was done by in vitro transcription. TCRdb processed the reads anew with MiXCR; each CDR3 protein has one entry. The table lists 95,000 to 100,000 distinct CDR3 sequences, 20% to 25% of them singletons. The germline V gene encodes CDR1 GTSNPN and CDR2 SVGIG (reference sequence). This CDR3 region has 12 residues. Trimming shortened V by 7 bases and J by 4 bases, and 10 bases separated the two germline ends.

This TCR came from a male donor with prostate cancer. The J gene is TRBJ2-2, the V gene TRBV30, with D maybe TRBD1 (6 bases). The sample was PBMCs, taken after low-dose radiotherapy plus immunotherapy. The CDR3, as DNA: TGTGCCTCGACAGGAGTCACCGGGGAGCTGTTTTTT. It specifies CASTGVTGELFF.